The 2 T cell receptor beta chains in this list originate from one sample, sequenced in a study of CD8 T cells in ankylosing spondylitis. TCRdb used MiXCR to reprocess the 5' RACE reads, holding one entry per CDR3 protein. Of about 150,000 distinct CDR3 sequences in the sample, around 10% were seen once. Sequencing input: blood, either unsorted or a sorted T cell fraction (not recorded which). The receptors stem from a female donor with ankylosing spondylitis or in good health (not recorded which).

The sample holds many counts of this clonotype. The rearrangement joins TRBV5-5 to TRBJ2-1; possibly TRBD2 for D (5 bases). Germline CDR1 is SGHKS and CDR2 is YYEKEE (reference sequence). The CDR3 runs 15 residues. V lost 2 bases and J lost 9, with 18 bases in between. In DNA, the CDR3 is TGTGCCAGCAGCTTAGCGGCTGGACTTTATGGTGAGCAGTTCTTC. Translated: CASSLAAGLYGEQFF.

This clonotype was seen at least ten times. The chain has TRBV7-2 and TRBJ2-1; D is unclear. Germline V gives CDR1 SGHTA, CDR2 FQGNSA. The CDR3 consists of 13 residues. V shed 2 bases and J shed 7 bases, with 9 bases lying between them. CDR3 region: CASSLNRPNEQFF. CDR3 nucleotides: TGTGCCAGCAGCTTAAATCGGCCAAATGAGCAGTTCTTC. Combining the CDR3 with reference TRBV7-2 and TRBJ2-1 gives the whole variable domain GAGVSQSPSNKVTEKGKDVELRCDPISGHTALYWYRQSLGQGLEFLIYFQGNSAPDKSGLPSDRFSAERTGGSVSTLTIQRTQQEDSAVYLCASSLNRPNEQFFGPGTRLTVL.